This is a list of T cell receptor beta chains from one sample in a study of cytomegalovirus exposure and HLA in healthy donors. The method was immunoSEQ multiplex PCR; TCRdb's version includes in-frame clones alone and lacks a portion of them. The sample holds 350,000 or so clones, approximately 90% seen once. Material: PBMCs. All receptors come from a young woman in good health and CMV-seronegative. Each CDR3 is given with its conserved first and last residue. Each record gives: J gene, V gene, D gene, CDR3 length, CDR3 protein, CDR3 DNA. D genes are given only for firm matches.

j_call: TRBJ1-1
v_call: TRBV5-6
d_call: .
cdr3_length: 15
cdr3_aa: CASSLRGGRFVEAFF
cdr3_nt: TGTGCCAGCAGCTTGAGGGGAGGGAGGTTCGTTGAAGCTTTCTTT

j_call: TRBJ2-5
v_call: TRBV13
d_call: .
cdr3_length: 14
cdr3_aa: CASTLGGTSETQYF
cdr3_nt: TGTGCCAGCACCCTTGGAGGGACCTCGGAGACCCAGTACTTC

j_call: TRBJ2-7
v_call: TRBV15
d_call: TRBD2
cdr3_length: 15
cdr3_aa: CATSANPSGSYEQYF
cdr3_nt: TGTGCCACCAGCGCCAATCCCAGCGGGAGCTACGAGCAGTACTTC

j_call: TRBJ1-2
v_call: TRBV27
d_call: .
cdr3_length: 15
cdr3_aa: CASSSGTQTGYGYTF
cdr3_nt: TGTGCCAGCAGTTCGGGGACACAAACGGGGTATGGCTACACCTTC

j_call: TRBJ2-7
v_call: TRBV25-1
d_call: TRBD2
cdr3_length: 18
cdr3_aa: CASSESVSGGPISYEQYF
cdr3_nt: TGTGCCAGCAGTGAATCGGTTTCGGGGGGACCGATATCCTACGAGCAGTACTTC

j_call: TRBJ2-7
v_call: TRBV5-6
d_call: TRBD2
cdr3_length: 15
cdr3_aa: CASSLGGLAVHEQYF
cdr3_nt: TGTGCCAGCAGCTTGGGTGGACTAGCGGTCCACGAGCAGTACTTC

j_call: TRBJ1-2
v_call: TRBV5-6
d_call: .
cdr3_length: 13
cdr3_aa: CASSSQISYGYTF
cdr3_nt: TGTGCCAGCAGCTCGCAGATATCCTATGGCTACACCTTC

j_call: TRBJ2-5
v_call: TRBV9
d_call: TRBD2
cdr3_length: 14
cdr3_aa: CASSVELAGETQYF
cdr3_nt: TGTGCCAGCAGCGTAGAGCTAGCGGGAGAGACCCAGTACTTC

j_call: TRBJ1-2
v_call: TRBV25-1
d_call: TRBD1
cdr3_length: 13
cdr3_aa: CASSATGDYGYTF
cdr3_nt: TGTGCCAGCAGTGCGACAGGGGACTATGGCTACACCTTC

j_call: TRBJ2-5
v_call: TRBV7-9
d_call: TRBD2
cdr3_length: 15
cdr3_aa: CASSSTSGVLETQYF
cdr3_nt: TGTGCCAGCAGCTCGACTAGCGGGGTGCTGGAGACCCAGTACTTC

j_call: TRBJ2-5
v_call: TRBV21-1
d_call: .
cdr3_length: 12
cdr3_aa: CASDRGDETQYF
cdr3_nt: TGTGCCAGCGATAGGGGTGACGAGACCCAGTACTTC

j_call: TRBJ2-3
v_call: TRBV4-3
d_call: .
cdr3_length: 14
cdr3_aa: CASSPLLTTDTQYF
cdr3_nt: TGCGCCAGCAGCCCCCTTCTGACTACAGATACGCAGTATTTT

j_call: TRBJ1-5
v_call: TRBV6-1
d_call: TRBD1
cdr3_length: 13
cdr3_aa: CASTTGDYQPQHF
cdr3_nt: TGTGCCAGCACGACAGGGGACTATCAGCCCCAGCATTTT

j_call: TRBJ2-2
v_call: TRBV5-6
d_call: TRBD1
cdr3_length: 15
cdr3_aa: CASSARDRVTGELFF
cdr3_nt: TGTGCCAGCAGCGCCCGGGACAGGGTCACCGGGGAGCTGTTTTTT